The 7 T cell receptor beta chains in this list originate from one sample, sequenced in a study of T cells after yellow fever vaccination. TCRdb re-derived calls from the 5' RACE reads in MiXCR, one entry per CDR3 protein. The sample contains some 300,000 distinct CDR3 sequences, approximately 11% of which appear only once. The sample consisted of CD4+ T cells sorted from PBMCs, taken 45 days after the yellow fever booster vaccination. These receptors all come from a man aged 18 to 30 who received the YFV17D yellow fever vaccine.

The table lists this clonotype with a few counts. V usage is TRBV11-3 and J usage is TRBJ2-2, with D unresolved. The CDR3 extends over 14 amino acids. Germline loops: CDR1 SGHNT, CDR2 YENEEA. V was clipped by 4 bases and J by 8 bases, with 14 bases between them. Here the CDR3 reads CASSSRPEAGELFF. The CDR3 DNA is TGTGCCAGCAGCTCTCGTCCAGAGGCAGGGGAGCTGTTTTTT.

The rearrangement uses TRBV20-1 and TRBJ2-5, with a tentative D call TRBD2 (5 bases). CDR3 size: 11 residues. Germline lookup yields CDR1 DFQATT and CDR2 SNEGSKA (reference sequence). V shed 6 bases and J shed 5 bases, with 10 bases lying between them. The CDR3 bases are TGCAGTGCCACACTAGGGGAGACCCAGTACTTC. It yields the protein CSATLGETQYF.

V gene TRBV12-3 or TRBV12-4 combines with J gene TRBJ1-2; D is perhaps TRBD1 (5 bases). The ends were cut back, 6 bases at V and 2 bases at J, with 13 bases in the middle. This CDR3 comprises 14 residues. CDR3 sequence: CASRGTAGNYGYTF. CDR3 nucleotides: TGTGCCAGCAGAGGGACGGCGGGAAACTATGGCTACACCTTC.

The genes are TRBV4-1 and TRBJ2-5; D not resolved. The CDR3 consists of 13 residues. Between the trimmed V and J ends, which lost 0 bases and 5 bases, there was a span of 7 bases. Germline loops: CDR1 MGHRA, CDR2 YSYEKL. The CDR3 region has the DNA TGCGCCAGCAGCCAAGATGTGTGGGAGACCCAGTACTTC. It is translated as CASSQDVWETQYF.

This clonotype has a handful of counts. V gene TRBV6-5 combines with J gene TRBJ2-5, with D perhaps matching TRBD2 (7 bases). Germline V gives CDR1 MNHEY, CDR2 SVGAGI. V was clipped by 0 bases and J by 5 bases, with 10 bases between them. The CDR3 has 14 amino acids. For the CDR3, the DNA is TGTGCCAGCAGTTACTCACAGGGAGGGGAGACCCAGTACTTC. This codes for CASSYSQGGETQYF.

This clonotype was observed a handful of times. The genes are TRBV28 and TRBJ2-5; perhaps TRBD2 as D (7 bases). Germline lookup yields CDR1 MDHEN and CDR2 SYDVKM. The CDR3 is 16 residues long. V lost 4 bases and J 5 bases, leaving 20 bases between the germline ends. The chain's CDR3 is CASSSPGGRDPETQYF. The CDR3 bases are TGTGCCAGCAGTTCGCCGGGGGGCAGAGACCCGGAGACCCAGTACTTC. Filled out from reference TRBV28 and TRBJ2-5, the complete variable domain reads DVKVTQSSRYLVKRTGEKVFLECVQDMDHENMFWYRQDPGLGLRLIYFSYDVKMKEKGDIPEGYSVSREKKERFSLILESASTNQTSMYLCASSSPGGRDPETQYFGPGTRLLVL.

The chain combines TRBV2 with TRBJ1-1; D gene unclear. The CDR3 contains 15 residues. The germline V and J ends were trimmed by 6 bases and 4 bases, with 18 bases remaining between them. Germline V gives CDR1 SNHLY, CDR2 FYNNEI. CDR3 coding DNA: TGTGCCAGCAGGGAGCGGTCCGGACGGGGCACTGAAGCTTTCTTT. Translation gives CASRERSGRGTEAFF.